These 18 T cell receptor beta chains came from one sample sequenced in a study of shared clonotypes between healthy human individuals. Assay: immunoSEQ multiplex PCR; the TCRdb copy retains only in-frame clones and omits some. The sample lists roughly 2.4 million clones, almost 96% occurring once. The source material was naive CD4+ T cells sorted from blood. Subset: CD45RA+ positively selected. The source of these receptors is a man between 18 and 35 years old in good health.

The chain employs TRBV11-2 and TRBJ2-5; weak D call: TRBD2 (6 bases). V was pared by 0 bases and J by 5 bases, with 16 bases between. This CDR3 is built from 16 residues. The germline CDR1 and CDR2 sequences are SGHAT and FQNNGV. The chain's CDR3 is CASSLDGLTSSETQYF. CDR3 sequence (DNA): TGTGCCAGCAGCTTAGATGGCCTCACTAGCTCGGAGACCCAGTACTTC.

On this clone: In the same sample, other DNA sequences code for this CDR3. The CDR3 spells CASSLRDEQYF. CDR3 nucleotide sequence: TGTGCCAGCAGCCTTAGGGACGAGCAGTACTTC. This sequence joins TRBV7-2 and TRBJ2-7; no clear D gene. Trimming left V 5 bases short and J 5 bases short, with 7 bases between. The V gene's germline CDR1 is SGHTA and CDR2 FQGNSA. The CDR3 is made up of 11 amino acids. Full variable domain (missing parts from reference TRBV7-2 and TRBJ2-7): GAGVSQSPSNKVTEKGKDVELRCDPISGHTALYWYRQSLGQGLEFLIYFQGNSAPDKSGLPSDRFSAERTGGSVSTLTIQRTQQEDSAVYLCASSLRDEQYFGPGTRLTVT.

The chain couples TRBV27 to TRBJ2-4; no reliable D call. V gave up 2 bases and J gave up 9 bases, with 5 bases separating them. Germline CDR1 is MNHEY and CDR2 is SMNVEV (reference sequence). There are 11 residues in the CDR3. In nucleotides, the CDR3 is TGTGCCAGCAGTTTAGGGCCCATTCAGTACTTC. It specifies CASSLGPIQYF.

This clone occurred once. This chain links TRBV5-6 with TRBJ2-5, with D possibly TRBD1 on 6 matching bases. The CDR3 runs 17 residues. The V end was cut by 1 base, the J end by 3 bases, with 19 bases between. Germline-derived CDR1 and CDR2 are SGHDT and YYEEEE. CDR3 loop: CASSLKFQGILEETQYF. In nucleotides, the CDR3 is TGTGCCAGCAGCTTGAAGTTCCAGGGGATCCTTGAAGAGACCCAGTACTTC.

The DNA of the CDR3 is TGTGCCAGCAGTGAAAGGGGCGGAGGCTACGAGCAGTACTTC. This gives the protein CASSERGGGYEQYF. The chain recombines TRBV6-1 with TRBJ2-7, with D possibly called TRBD1 or TRBD2 (5 bases each). The V gene's germline CDR1 is MNHNS and CDR2 SASEGT. The V gene lost 2 bases and the J gene lost 3 bases, with 11 bases spanning the gap. The CDR3 runs 14 residues.

For the CDR3, the DNA is TGTGCCAGCAGCCCCGCGGGCATACTCACAGATACGCAGTATTTT. The encoded protein is CASSPAGILTDTQYF. The chain links TRBV5-4 to TRBJ2-3, with D possibly being TRBD2 (5 bases). The CDR3 runs to 15 residues. Trimming took off 4 bases at V and 2 bases at J, with 14 bases between the two ends. Germline-derived CDR1 and CDR2 are SGHNT and YYREEE (reference sequence).

The chain combines TRBV4-1 with TRBJ2-3; TRBD2 is a possible D gene (6 bases). V lost 1 base to trimming and J lost 6 bases, with 26 bases between them. This CDR3 has 19 residues. Germline CDR1 reads MGHRA; CDR2 reads YSYEKL. The CDR3 region has the DNA TGCGCCAGCAGCCAAGGGGGAACCTGGGGTAGCGGAGCCGGTGATACGCAGTATTTT. Its protein is CASSQGGTWGSGAGDTQYF.

The chain joins TRBV6-5 to TRBJ2-7; D gene uncertain. The V end was cut by 0 bases, the J end by 12 bases, with 15 bases between. The CDR3 runs to 13 residues. Looked up from germline, CDR1 is MNHEY and CDR2 is SVGAGI. CDR3 coding DNA: TGTGCCAGCAGTTACTCGAAGCTTATGAGGTGGTACTTC. Its translation: CASSYSKLMRWYF.

This clone was counted a single time. The V call is TRBV5-8, the J call TRBJ1-4; 11 nucleotides line up with TRBD1. The CDR3 loop spans 16 amino acids. The junction had 10 bases not matched to a gene; V was cut back by 3 bases and J by 9 bases. Germline assignment: CDR1 SGHTS and CDR2 YDEGEE. The CDR3 protein is CASSSGTGGATKKLFF. As DNA, the CDR3 is TGTGCCAGCAGCTCCGGGACAGGGGGAGCGACAAAAAAACTGTTTTTT.

This clone was recorded only once. The sample contains more than one DNA sequence encoding this CDR3. The chain couples TRBV7-2 to TRBJ2-1; no clear D gene. The CDR3 sequence is 12 residues long. Trimming shortened V by 5 bases and J by 10 bases, and 12 bases separated the two germline ends. Per germline, CDR1 SGHTA and CDR2 FQGNSA. CDR3 coding DNA: TGTGCCAGCAGCCTGGGGTTGGGCGAGCAGTTCTTC. Translation: CASSLGLGEQFF.

The chain is built from TRBV19 and TRBJ1-5, with a weak D call TRBD1 (5 bases). Germline-derived CDR1 and CDR2 are LNHDA and SQIVND (reference sequence). The V end lost 5 bases, the J end lost 0 bases, and 14 bases lay between the germline ends. The CDR3 totals 16 residues. For the CDR3, the DNA is TGTGCCAGTAGTGCCTTGACAGCTTATAGCAATCAGCCCCAGCATTTT. Residues: CASSALTAYSNQPQHF.

The rearrangement links TRBV28 to TRBJ1-2; D is undetermined. In germline, CDR1 is MDHEN, CDR2 SYDVKM. The CDR3 is 12 residues long. V was cut by 3 bases and J by 6 bases, with 8 bases left in between. CDR3 sequence: CASSFPHDGYTF. The CDR3 DNA follows: TGTGCCAGCAGTTTCCCCCACGATGGCTACACCTTC.

The chain recombines TRBV11-3 with TRBJ2-3; D could derive from TRBD1 or TRBD2 (5 bases each). The CDR3 is 14 residues long. V lost 5 bases and J 8 bases, leaving 17 bases between the germline ends. Germline V gene sequence: CDR1 SGHNT, CDR2 YENEEA. Here the CDR3 reads CASSPNGAPGTQYF. CDR3 sequence (DNA): TGTGCCAGCAGCCCGAACGGGGCCCCTGGTACGCAGTATTTT.

This sequence joins TRBV7-3 and TRBJ2-3, with D perhaps TRBD2 (5 bases). The V gene's germline CDR1 is SGHTA and CDR2 FQGTGA. The CDR3 length is 13 residues. Trimming took 2 bases from V and 4 from J, leaving 7 bases between them. The CDR3 loop is CASSLEGADTQYF. The CDR3 region has the DNA TGTGCCAGCAGCTTAGAGGGAGCAGATACGCAGTATTTT.

The rearrangement links TRBV6-6 to TRBJ2-3; 8 nucleotides align to TRBD2. The CDR3 sequence is 15 residues long. The germline CDR1 and CDR2 sequences are MNHNY and SVGAGI (reference sequence). Losses at the gene ends were 7 bases for V and 5 bases for J; bases not matched to a gene: 11. The CDR3 reads CASIPKAGAGDTQYF. The CDR3 nucleotides are TGTGCCAGCATTCCTAAAGCGGGGGCGGGAGATACGCAGTATTTT.

The genes are TRBV19 and TRBJ1-5; D is undetermined. There are 14 residues in the CDR3. Germline V lookup: CDR1 LNHDA, CDR2 SQIVND (reference sequence). Trimming left V 5 bases short and J 3 bases short, with 11 bases between. The CDR3 DNA follows: TGTGCCAGTAGTGTTGGGCAGAACAATCAGCCCCAGCATTTT. It translates to CASSVGQNNQPQHF. Using reference TRBV19 and TRBJ1-5 for the parts outside the CDR3, the full variable domain is DGGITQSPKYLFRKEGQNVTLSCEQNLNHDAMYWYRQDPGQGLRLIYYSQIVNDFQKGDIAEGYSVSREKKESFPLTVTSAQKNPTAFYLCASSVGQNNQPQHFGDGTRLSIL.

This rearrangement joins TRBV18 to TRBJ2-7; 14 nucleotides agree with TRBD2. This CDR3 region has 14 residues. The V gene's germline CDR1 is KGHSH and CDR2 LQKENI. Trimming at V came to 4 bases and at J to 6 bases, leaving 2 bases not matched to a gene. The CDR3 sequence: CASSLGLAGVEQYF. The DNA for the CDR3 is TGTGCCAGCTCACTGGGACTAGCGGGAGTCGAGCAGTACTTC.

The gene calls are TRBV7-3 and TRBJ2-1, with 10 bases identical to TRBD1. Germline CDR1 reads SGHTA; CDR2 reads FQGTGA. This CDR3 is 15 amino acids long. With 1 base clipped from V and 9 bases from J, the junction kept 6 bases outside the gene matches. Here the CDR3 DNA reads TGTGCCAGCAGCTTAATGGGACAGGGGACTGGTGAGCAGTTCTTC. As protein: CASSLMGQGTGEQFF. The whole variable domain, filled in from reference TRBV7-3 and TRBJ2-1, reads GAGVSQTPSNKVTEKGKYVELRCDPISGHTALYWYRQSLGQGPEFLIYFQGTGAADDSGLPNDRFFAVRPEGSVSTLKIQRTERGDSAVYLCASSLMGQGTGEQFFGPGTRLTVL.